This T cell receptor beta chain comes out of a study of graft-versus-host responses after intestinal transplantation. Points on this clone: What it binds is unknown.

Profiled with immunoSEQ multiplex PCR; TCRdb holds only in-frame clones, not every one. The table shows some 140,000 clones, with around nine tenths occurring only once. Sequences were derived from unstimulated CD4+ T cells sorted from spleen or lymph node cells, sampled before intestinal transplant. This clonotype was sampled from a human donor who received an intestinal transplant.

CDR3 sequence: CASSLDSPNQPQHF. The DNA of the CDR3 is TGTGCCAGCTCACTTGACAGCCCTAATCAGCCCCAGCATTTT. The V gene is TRBV18, the J gene TRBJ1-5, with D tentatively TRBD1 (5 bases). The ends were cut back, 4 bases at V and 4 bases at J, with 11 bases in the middle. There are 14 residues in the CDR3. Germline V gene sequence: CDR1 KGHSH, CDR2 LQKENI.